Below, 14 T cell receptor beta chains from the same sample are listed, as sequenced in a study of T cell repertoires in cytomegalovirus infection. TCRdb redid the calling of the reads with MiXCR, one entry per CDR3 protein. Of approximately 770,000 distinct CDR3 sequences in the sample, 25% to 35% were seen once. Which antigens these TCRs recognize remains unknown. This sample comprised cultured CD8+ T cells from PBMCs, obtained from culture after CMV antigen stimulation. The receptors originated from a human donor in good health (CMV status not recorded). Some clones in this sample may be carry-over from other donors' samples.

In the case of this clonotype: It may be a read error: a sequence one base away is much more abundant. This chain joins TRBV24-1 and TRBJ2-1, with D possibly being TRBD1 or TRBD2 (6 bases each). The CDR3 spans 14 residues. The V gene's germline CDR1 is KGHDR and CDR2 SFDVKD. CDR3 loop: CATTPGTLGGEQSF. The CDR3 DNA is TGTGCCACCACCCCCGGGACACTCGGGGGTGAGCAGTCCTTC.

This clonotype came up many times. The chain is built from TRBV7-9 and TRBJ2-7; 10 nucleotides line up with TRBD1. The V gene's germline CDR1 is SEHNR and CDR2 FQNEAQ (reference sequence). The ends lost 2 bases at V and 4 bases at J; junction bases unmatched: 5. CDR3 length: 15 residues. This CDR3 reads CASSLRTGGLYEQYF. For the CDR3, the DNA is TGTGCCAGCAGCTTAAGGACAGGGGGTTTATACGAGCAGTACTTC.

This clonotype appeared a few times. The chain combines TRBV2 with TRBJ1-4, with no clear D. This CDR3 has 14 amino acids. Germline CDR1 and CDR2: SNHLY and FYNNEI. The V gene lost 6 bases and the J gene lost 0 bases, with 8 bases spanning the gap. This chain's CDR3 is CASSRETTNEKLFF. The CDR3 DNA reads as TGTGCCAGCAGCCGGGAAACAACTAATGAAAAACTGTTTTTT. The whole variable domain, remainder taken from reference TRBV2 and TRBJ1-4, is EPEVTQTPSHQVTQMGQEVILRCVPISNHLYFYWYRQILGQKVEFLVSFYNNEISEKSEIFDDQFSVERPDGSNFTLKIRSTKLEDSAMYFCASSRETTNEKLFFGSGTQLSVL.

The V call is TRBV5-1, the J call TRBJ1-6; D may be TRBD1 (5 bases). The CDR3 is 14 amino acids. Trimming left V 4 bases short and J 9 bases short, with 14 bases between. CDR1 is SGHRS, CDR2 YFSETQ, per germline. Here the CDR3 reads CASSEPRGSSPLHF. The CDR3 region has the DNA TGCGCCAGCAGCGAGCCCCGGGGCTCTTCACCCCTCCACTTT. The whole variable domain, remainder taken from reference TRBV5-1 and TRBJ1-6, is KAGVTQTPRYLIKTRGQQVTLSCSPISGHRSVSWYQQTPGQGLQFLFEYFSETQRNKGNFPGRFSGRQFSNSRSEMNVSTLELGDSALYLCASSEPRGSSPLHFGNGTRLTVT.

CDR3 in amino acids: CASGLAGGSYNEQFF. CDR3 sequence (DNA): TGTGCTAGTGGTTTGGCGGGGGGCTCCTACAATGAGCAGTTCTTC. The rearrangement uses TRBV12-5 and TRBJ2-1; TRBD2 agrees at 7 bases. The CDR3 has 15 amino acids. V trimming: 1 base; J trimming: 0 bases; junction bases outside the gene matches: 0. From germline, CDR1 is LGHNT and CDR2 FRNRAP.

This clonotype was picked up a small number of times. The gene calls are TRBV10-3 and TRBJ2-7; the match to TRBD1 covers 9 bases. Germline trimming cut 6 bases from V and 7 bases from J; bases unmatched to any gene: 10. CDR3 length: 14 residues. The germline CDR1 and CDR2 sequences are ENHRY and SYGVKD. The CDR3 spells CAIRTGQGVGEQYF. As DNA, the CDR3 is TGTGCCATCAGAACGGGACAGGGCGTGGGAGAGCAGTACTTC.

This chain connects TRBV2 to TRBJ1-2; TRBD1 matches at 7 bases. V shed 1 base, J shed 7 bases, and the junction held 9 bases outside the gene matches. Looked up from germline, CDR1 is SNHLY and CDR2 is FYNNEI. CDR3 length equals 15 residues. This CDR3 is CASSEGGGGRGGYTF. DNA of the CDR3: TGTGCCAGCAGTGAAGGCGGAGGGGGCCGGGGTGGCTACACCTTC.

This sequence joins TRBV13 and TRBJ2-5, with TRBD2 matching over 10 bases. The CDR3 length is 15 residues. With V trimmed by 5 bases and J by 5 bases, 8 bases remained unmatched. Germline CDR1 reads PRHDT; CDR2 reads FYEKMQ (reference sequence). The CDR3 loop reads CASSASSGGPETQYF. DNA of the CDR3: TGTGCCAGCAGCGCCTCTAGCGGGGGTCCGGAGACCCAGTACTTC.

The rearrangement uses TRBV6-5 and TRBJ2-3; no clear D gene. Germline lookup yields CDR1 MNHEY and CDR2 SVGAGI. The CDR3 is 15 residues long. Deletions cut 5 bases from V and 2 bases from J, with 14 bases between. The CDR3 DNA sequence: TGTGCCAGCAGTCCCCTATTCGATACCACAGATACGCAGTATTTT. Amino acids: CASSPLFDTTDTQYF.

This clonotype has more than one count but fewer than ten. Germline and junction disagree at one end, which may indicate a read error. J is TRBJ2-2 and V is TRBV7-9; D is uncertain. CDR3 length: 11 residues. CDR1 is SEHNR and CDR2 is FQNEAQ in the germline V gene (reference sequence). CDR3 sequence: CASSYTRELFF. In nucleotides, the CDR3 is TGTGCCAGCAGTTACACCCGGGAGCTGTTTTTT. The full variable domain, in which reference TRBV7-9 and TRBJ2-2 provide the parts outside the CDR3, is DTGVSQNPRHKITKRGQNVTFRCDPISEHNRLYWYRQTLGQGPEFLTYFQNEAQLEKSRLLSDRFSAERPKGSFSTLEIQRTEQGDSAMYLCASSYTRELFFGEGSRLTVL.

This clonotype was observed at least ten times. The genes are TRBV6-1 and TRBJ2-6; D is possibly TRBD2 (5 bases). CDR3 length: 18 residues. Trimming removed 2 bases at V and 0 bases at J, with 14 bases between. CDR1 is MNHNS, CDR2 SASEGT, per germline. The CDR3 DNA reads as TGTGCCAGCAGTGAACGGAGGAGGTCTTACTCTGGGGCCAACGTCCTGACTTTC. Its translation is CASSERRRSYSGANVLTF.

This clonotype was recorded a few times. V is TRBV7-3 and J is TRBJ2-1; TRBD2 aligns across 13 bases. After removal of 0 bases from V and 0 bases from J, the junction contained 2 bases not matched to a gene. Germline-derived CDR1 and CDR2 are SGHTA and FQGTGA. The CDR3 is 18 amino acids. This CDR3 is CASSLTGTSGASYNEQFF. CDR3 bases: TGTGCCAGCAGCTTAACGGGGACTAGCGGGGCCTCCTACAATGAGCAGTTCTTC. The full variable domain, its missing parts supplied by reference TRBV7-3 and TRBJ2-1, is GAGVSQTPSNKVTEKGKYVELRCDPISGHTALYWYRQSLGQGPEFLIYFQGTGAADDSGLPNDRFFAVRPEGSVSTLKIQRTERGDSAVYLCASSLTGTSGASYNEQFFGPGTRLTVL.

This clonotype was recorded many times. The chain has TRBV7-9 and TRBJ2-3; 10 bases fit TRBD2. V was clipped by 5 bases and J by 4 bases; unmatched bases: 3. The CDR3 is 14 residues long. The germline CDR1 and CDR2 sequences are SEHNR and FQNEAQ (reference sequence). Written as DNA, the CDR3 is TGTGCCAGCAGCGACCTAGCGGGGGCAGATACGCAGTATTTT. This gives the protein CASSDLAGADTQYF.

V and J are TRBV7-4 and TRBJ2-1; TRBD2 aligns across 12 bases. CDR1 is SGHVT, CDR2 SQSDAQ, per germline. CDR3 length equals 17 residues. V lost 2 bases, J lost 7 bases, and 9 bases stayed unmatched. CDR3 in DNA: TGTGCCAGCAGCTTAAACGGACTAGCGGGGTCGCAAAATGAGCAGTTCTTC. Translated: CASSLNGLAGSQNEQFF.